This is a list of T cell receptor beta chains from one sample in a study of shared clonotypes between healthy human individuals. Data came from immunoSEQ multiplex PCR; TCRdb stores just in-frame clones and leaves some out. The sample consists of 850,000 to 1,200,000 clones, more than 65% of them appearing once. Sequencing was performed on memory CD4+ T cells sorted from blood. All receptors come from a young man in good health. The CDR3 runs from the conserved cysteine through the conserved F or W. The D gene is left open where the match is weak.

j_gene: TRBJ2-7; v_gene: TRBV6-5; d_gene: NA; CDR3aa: CASVFGYEQYF
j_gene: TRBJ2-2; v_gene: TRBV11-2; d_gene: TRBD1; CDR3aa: CASSHDRAITGELFF
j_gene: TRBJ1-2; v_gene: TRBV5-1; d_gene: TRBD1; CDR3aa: CASSDDRGSGYTF
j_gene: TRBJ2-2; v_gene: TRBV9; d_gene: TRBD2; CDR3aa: CASQASGSGGGELFF
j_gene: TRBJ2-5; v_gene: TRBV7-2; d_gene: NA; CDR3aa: CASSFLTGTQYF
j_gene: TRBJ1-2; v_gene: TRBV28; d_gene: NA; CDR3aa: CASSPEYNRAGGYTF
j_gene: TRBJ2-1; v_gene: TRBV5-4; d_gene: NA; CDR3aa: CASSHDRYNEQFF
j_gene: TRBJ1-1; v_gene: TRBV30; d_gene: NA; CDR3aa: CAWSVQWNTEAFF
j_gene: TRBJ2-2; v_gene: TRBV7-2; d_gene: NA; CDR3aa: CASSTPGVSNTGELFF
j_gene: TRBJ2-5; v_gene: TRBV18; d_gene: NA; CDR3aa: CASSPGNQETQYF
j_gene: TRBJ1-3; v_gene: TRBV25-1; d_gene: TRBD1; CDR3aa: CASSPTLGQGASGNTIYF
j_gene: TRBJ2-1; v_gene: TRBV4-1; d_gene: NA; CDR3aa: CASSQGQGYNEQFF
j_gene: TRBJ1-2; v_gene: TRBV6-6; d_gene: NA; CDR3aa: CASSYSENHNYGYTF
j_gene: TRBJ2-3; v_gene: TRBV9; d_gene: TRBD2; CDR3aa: CASSPTSVSGSTDTQYF
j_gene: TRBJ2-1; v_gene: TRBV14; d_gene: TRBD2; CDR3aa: CASSRTSHPSYNEQFF
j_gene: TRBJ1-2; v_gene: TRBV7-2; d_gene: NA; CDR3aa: CASSFRSSNYGYTF
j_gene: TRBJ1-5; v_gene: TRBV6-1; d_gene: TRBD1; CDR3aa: CASSEAVAGTGIQPQHF
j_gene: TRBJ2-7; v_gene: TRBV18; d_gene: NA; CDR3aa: CASSPPSRGEEIYEQYF
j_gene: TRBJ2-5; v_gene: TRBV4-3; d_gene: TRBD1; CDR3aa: CASSQSNRGLETQYF
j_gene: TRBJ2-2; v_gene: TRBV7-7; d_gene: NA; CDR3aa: CASSLQGETAGELFF
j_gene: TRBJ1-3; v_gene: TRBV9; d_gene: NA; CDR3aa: CASSVGTPGGNTIYF
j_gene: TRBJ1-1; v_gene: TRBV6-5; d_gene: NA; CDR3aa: CASSYGGLGTEAFF
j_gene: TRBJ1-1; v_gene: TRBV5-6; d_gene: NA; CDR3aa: CASSLYGLNTEAFF
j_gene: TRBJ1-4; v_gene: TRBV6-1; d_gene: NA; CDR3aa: CASSEVRGHLNEKLFF
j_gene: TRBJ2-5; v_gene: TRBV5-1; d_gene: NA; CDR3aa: CASRLEEGGRQTQYF
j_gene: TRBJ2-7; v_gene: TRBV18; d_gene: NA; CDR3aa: CASSPSMTGNEQYF
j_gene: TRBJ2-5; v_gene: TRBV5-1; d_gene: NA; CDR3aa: CASSLEPGEGETQYF
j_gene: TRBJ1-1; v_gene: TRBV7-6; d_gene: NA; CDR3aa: CASSLQMNTEAFF
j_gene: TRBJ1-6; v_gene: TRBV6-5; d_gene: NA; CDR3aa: CASRGSGGLHF
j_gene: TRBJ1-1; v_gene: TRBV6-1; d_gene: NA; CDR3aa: CASRRGPSTEAFF
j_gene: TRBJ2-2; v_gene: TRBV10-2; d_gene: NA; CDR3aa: CASRSGTPNTGELFF
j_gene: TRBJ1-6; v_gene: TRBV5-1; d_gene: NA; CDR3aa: CASSLEPNSPLHF
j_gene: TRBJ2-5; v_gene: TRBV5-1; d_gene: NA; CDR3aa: CASSRSGGLGETQYF
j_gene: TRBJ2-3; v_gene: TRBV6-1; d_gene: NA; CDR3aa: CASSEAIRGYVADTQYF
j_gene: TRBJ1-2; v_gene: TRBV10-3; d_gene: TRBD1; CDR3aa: CAISDRTGGGYGYTF
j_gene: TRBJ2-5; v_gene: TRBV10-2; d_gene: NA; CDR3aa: CASSGLETQYF
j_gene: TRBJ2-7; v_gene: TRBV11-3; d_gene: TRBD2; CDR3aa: CASSPGGLGVSEQYF
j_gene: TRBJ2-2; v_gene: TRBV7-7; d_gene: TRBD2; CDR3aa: CASSSGTSFGELFF
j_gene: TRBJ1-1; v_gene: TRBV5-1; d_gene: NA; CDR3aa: CASSLGAGLEAFF
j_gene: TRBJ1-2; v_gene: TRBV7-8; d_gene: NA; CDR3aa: CASSEDSLFYGYTF
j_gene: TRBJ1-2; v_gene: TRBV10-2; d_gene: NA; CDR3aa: CASSVGIRGYTF
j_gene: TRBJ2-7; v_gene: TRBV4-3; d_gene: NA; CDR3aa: CASSQDPRSSYEQYF
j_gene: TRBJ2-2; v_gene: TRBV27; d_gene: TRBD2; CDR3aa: CASSSDMGLAGAVGELFF
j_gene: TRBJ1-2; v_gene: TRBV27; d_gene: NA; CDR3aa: CASSFDRTLGYTF
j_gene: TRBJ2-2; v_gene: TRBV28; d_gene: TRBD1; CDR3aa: CASSSGGANTGELFF
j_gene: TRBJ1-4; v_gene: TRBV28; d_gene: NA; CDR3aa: CASSFSDFANEKLFF
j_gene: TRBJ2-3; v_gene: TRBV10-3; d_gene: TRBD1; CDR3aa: CAISAGQETDTQYF
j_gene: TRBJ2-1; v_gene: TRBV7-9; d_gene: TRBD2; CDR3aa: CASSSMGTRVSNEQFF
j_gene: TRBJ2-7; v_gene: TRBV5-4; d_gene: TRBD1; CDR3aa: CASSLAGQGAHEQYF
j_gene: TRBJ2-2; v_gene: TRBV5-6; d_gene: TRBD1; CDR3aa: CASSLGDRPNTGELFF
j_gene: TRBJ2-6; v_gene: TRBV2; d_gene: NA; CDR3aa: CASSRGSSGANVLTF
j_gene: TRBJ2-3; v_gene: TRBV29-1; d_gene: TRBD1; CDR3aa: CSVGRTGRRGTDTQYF
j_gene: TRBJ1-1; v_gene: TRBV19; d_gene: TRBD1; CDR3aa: CATEGQGLTEAFF
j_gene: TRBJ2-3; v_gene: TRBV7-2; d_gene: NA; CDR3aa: CASSTWADTQYF
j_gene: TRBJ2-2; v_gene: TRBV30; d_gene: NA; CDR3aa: CAWSDRPGVGGELFF
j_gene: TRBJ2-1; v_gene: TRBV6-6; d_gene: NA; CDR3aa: CASSLRISNEQFF
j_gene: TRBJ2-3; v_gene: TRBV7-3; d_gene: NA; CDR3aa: CASSLGTSTDTQYF
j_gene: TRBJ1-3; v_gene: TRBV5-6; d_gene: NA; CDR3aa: CASSWEQPGSGNTIYF
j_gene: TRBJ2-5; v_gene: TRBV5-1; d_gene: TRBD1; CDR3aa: CATSGQGGETQYF